Below, 15 T cell receptor beta chains from the same sample are listed, as sequenced in a study of regulatory T cells in long-lasting Graves disease. Investigators prepared the TCR beta libraries by applying iRepertoire HTBI primers and Arm-PCR of CDR3 regions. MiXCR was run by TCRdb on the multiplex PCR reads, yielding one entry per CDR3 protein. Found here are roughly 350,000 distinct CDR3 sequences, 15% to 20% of them singletons; the top ten hold 20% to 25%. Time point given: newly diagnosed GD, antithyroid drugs for less than 3 months. Extracted RNA from PBMCs served as the source of the TCR library. These records were also assigned to another study, of T cells in Graves' hyperthyroidism and ophthalmopathy.

The sample here was peripheral blood mononuclear cells (PBMCs), taken at new diagnosis, from a patient treated with antithyroid drugs. These receptor sequences come from a woman between 18 and 29 years old with Graves disease.

This clonotype occurred a few times. The rearrangement joins TRBV10-3 to TRBJ2-7; TRBD1 aligns across 7 bases. Germline lookup yields CDR1 ENHRY and CDR2 SYGVKD. The ends lost 11 bases at V and 4 bases at J; junction bases unmatched: 8. The CDR3 is 12 residues long. CDR3 coding DNA: TGTGCCGTCGGGACAGTAGTGTACGAGCAGTACTTC. Its translation is CAVGTVVYEQYF.

The rearrangement links TRBV13 to TRBJ1-4; TRBD1 matches at 8 bases. The CDR3 has 14 residues. Germline CDR1 PRHDT, CDR2 FYEKMQ (reference sequence). V was clipped by 5 bases and J by 8 bases; unmatched bases: 7. Here the CDR3 DNA reads TGTGCCAGCAGCCCAACAGGGGGTAGAGAAAAACTGTTTTTT. This sequence encodes CASSPTGGREKLFF.

As to this clonotype: This likely stems from a read error, as it lies one base from a far larger clone. The V gene is TRBV3-1, the J gene TRBJ2-1, with D perhaps TRBD1 or TRBD2 (6 bases each). The CDR3 extends over 18 amino acids. Germline lookup yields CDR1 LGHDT and CDR2 YNNKEL (reference sequence). V was cut by 7 bases and J by 0 bases, with 22 bases left in between. CDR3 DNA: TGTGCCAGCACCATACGATGGGGGCGGGAAAGCTCCTACAATGAGCAGTTCTTC. Translated: CASTIRWGRESSYNEQFF.

In this sample, this clonotype turned up a few times. CDR3 in amino acids: CASRTSFEKLFF. The CDR3 nucleotides read TGTGCCAGCAGAACATCCTTTGAAAAACTGTTTTTT. The chain uses TRBV28 and TRBJ1-4, with no clear D. This CDR3 has 12 amino acids. CDR1 is MDHEN, CDR2 SYDVKM, per germline. V was pared by 6 bases and J by 7 bases, with 9 bases between.

This clonotype has a count of ten or more. This sequence joins TRBV6-5 and TRBJ2-7; D perhaps matches TRBD1 (5 bases). The CDR3 totals 13 residues. The germline CDR1 and CDR2 sequences are MNHEY and SVGAGI. The V end was cut by 0 bases, the J end by 5 bases, with 8 bases between. The CDR3 reads CASSYSRVNEQYF. The CDR3 nucleotides read TGTGCCAGCAGTTACTCCAGGGTAAACGAGCAGTACTTC.

This clonotype has at least ten counts. The CDR3 here is CSAGLGTSGGYEQYF. CDR3 nucleotide sequence: TGCAGTGCTGGGCTCGGGACTAGCGGTGGGTACGAGCAGTACTTC. This chain joins TRBV20-1 and TRBJ2-7; 11 bases line up with TRBD2. The CDR3 consists of 15 residues. The V and J ends lost 5 bases and 4 bases, in that order; junction bases with no gene match: 10. Looked up from germline, CDR1 is DFQATT and CDR2 is SNEGSKA (reference sequence).

This clonotype was counted between two and nine times. The gene calls are TRBV30 and TRBJ2-1, with 10 bases identical to TRBD2. V trimming: 3 bases; J trimming: 7 bases; junction bases outside the gene matches: 12. There are 16 residues in the CDR3. Germline loops: CDR1 GTSNPN, CDR2 SVGIG (reference sequence). In nucleotides, the CDR3 is TGTGCCTGGAGCTGGGGGGGGGCTAGCGGGAGAAATGAGCAGTTCTTC. Protein: CAWSWGGASGRNEQFF.

This clonotype was counted ten times or more. The chain combines TRBV5-1 with TRBJ2-1; D call uncertain. The CDR3 covers 17 residues. Germline CDR1 reads SGHRS; CDR2 reads YFSETQ. V shed 0 bases and J shed 4 bases, with 17 bases lying between them. The chain's CDR3 is CASSLGFPQRNYNEQFF. The CDR3 bases are TGCGCCAGCAGCTTGGGATTCCCGCAAAGAAATTACAATGAGCAGTTCTTC. The whole variable domain, remainder taken from reference TRBV5-1 and TRBJ2-1, is KAGVTQTPRYLIKTRGQQVTLSCSPISGHRSVSWYQQTPGQGLQFLFEYFSETQRNKGNFPGRFSGRQFSNSRSEMNVSTLELGDSALYLCASSLGFPQRNYNEQFFGPGTRLTVL.

This clonotype was observed at least ten times. The chain is built from TRBV12-3 or TRBV12-4 and TRBJ2-5; D might be TRBD2 (5 bases). V was shortened by 5 bases and J by 4 bases, with 8 bases between the two germline ends. The CDR3 extends over 12 amino acids. CDR3 in amino acids: CASSALAETQYF. The CDR3 bases are TGTGCCAGCAGTGCCCTAGCAGAGACCCAGTACTTC.

J is TRBJ2-7 and V is TRBV5-4, with 10 positions matching TRBD1. The CDR3 has 13 amino acids. V lost 7 bases and J lost 3; bases outside the gene matches: 4. The germline CDR1 and CDR2 sequences are SGHNT and YYREEE (reference sequence). The CDR3 DNA reads as TGTGCCAGCGGTAGGACAGGGGGCTACGAGCAGTACTTC. Translation: CASGRTGGYEQYF.

This sequence joins TRBV7-8 and TRBJ2-2; 9 bases line up with TRBD2. This CDR3 comprises 16 residues. From germline, CDR1 is SGHVS and CDR2 FQNEAQ. J gave up 7 bases and V 1 base, and 7 bases lay outside the gene matches. CDR3 nucleotide sequence: TGTGCCAGCAGCTTAGGTTCCCCGACTAGCGGCGGGGAGCTGTTTTTT. Translating gives CASSLGSPTSGGELFF.

This clonotype was recorded many times. The genes are TRBV3-1 and TRBJ2-3; TRBD2 matches 9 bases. The ends lost 5 bases at V and 2 bases at J; junction bases unmatched: 5. Germline values: CDR1 LGHDT, CDR2 YNNKEL (reference sequence). This CDR3 is built from 15 residues. The CDR3 region is CASSGTSRATDTQYF. Here the CDR3 DNA reads TGTGCCAGCAGCGGGACTAGCAGGGCCACAGATACGCAGTATTTT.

This clonotype was observed a handful of times. The chain recombines TRBV9 with TRBJ2-3; 7 bases align to TRBD1. The V gene's germline CDR1 is SGDLS and CDR2 YYNGEE. The V segment lost 4 bases and the J segment 6 bases; nucleotides outside the gene matches: 11. The CDR3 consists of 15 residues. The CDR3 DNA sequence: TGTGCCAGCAGCCCACCAGGGGGAAGCGCTGATACGCAGTATTTT. It encodes CASSPPGGSADTQYF.

DNA of the CDR3: TGTGCCAGCAGTTCTAGTCCGGCGGGGGAAAAACTGTTTTTT. Translating gives CASSSSPAGEKLFF. The V and J genes are TRBV6-4 and TRBJ1-4; D remains unclear. This CDR3 contains 14 residues. Germline loops: CDR1 MRHNA, CDR2 SNTAGT. Trimming stripped 5 bases from V and 8 bases from J, with 15 bases between.

This clonotype was counted ten times or more. CDR3 sequence reads: CAWSVDYNQPQHF. As DNA, the CDR3 is TGTGCCTGGAGTGTAGATTACAATCAGCCCCAGCATTTT. The J gene is TRBJ1-5, the V gene TRBV30; D gene ambiguous. The CDR3 spans 13 residues. The V end was cut by 0 bases, the J end by 3 bases, with 6 bases between. From germline, CDR1 is GTSNPN and CDR2 SVGIG (reference sequence).